The next 18 T cell receptor beta chains were all read from a single sample in a study of control samples from healthy donors and cancer patients. Data came from immunoSEQ multiplex PCR; TCRdb stores just in-frame clones and leaves some out. The sample records 70,000 to 95,000 clones, about 89% being singletons. The material sequenced was blood. These receptors were obtained from a man aged 45-65 years in good health.

The chain combines TRBV5-4 with TRBJ2-1; tentative D call: TRBD1 (5 bases). Looked up from germline, CDR1 is SGHNT and CDR2 is YYREEE (reference sequence). The CDR3 loop spans 15 amino acids. V was trimmed by 4 bases and J by 4 bases, leaving 15 bases between them. CDR3 coding DNA: TGTGCCAGCAGCGCCCAGCAGGGCCGATACAATGAGCAGTTCTTC. It yields the protein CASSAQQGRYNEQFF. The variable domain in full, with the rest retrieved from reference TRBV5-4 and TRBJ2-1, is ETGVTQSPTHLIKTRGQQVTLRCSSQSGHNTVSWYQQALGQGPQFIFQYYREEENGRGNFPPRFSGLQFPNYSSELNVNALELDDSALYLCASSAQQGRYNEQFFGPGTRLTVL.

The chain employs TRBV11-2 and TRBJ2-7; the D gene is possibly TRBD2 (6 bases). The CDR3 is 12 amino acids. Germline CDR1 SGHAT, CDR2 FQNNGV. Trimming took off 5 bases at V and 5 bases at J, with 10 bases between the two ends. The CDR3 DNA follows: TGTGCCAGCAGCCGCGGGAACCACGAGCAGTACTTC. Its protein is CASSRGNHEQYF.

This clone was counted once. The V and J genes are TRBV7-9 and TRBJ2-7; D is unclear. The CDR3 has 14 residues. Between the trimmed V and J ends, which lost 1 base and 5 bases, there was a span of 12 bases. Looked up from germline, CDR1 is SEHNR and CDR2 is FQNEAQ (reference sequence). In DNA, the CDR3 is TGTGCCAGCAGCTTAGAGCGACAAGGCCACGAGCAGTACTTC. Its translation is CASSLERQGHEQYF.

The chain has TRBV7-2 and TRBJ1-2, with 7 bases identical to TRBD1. CDR3 length equals 13 residues. V gave up 2 bases and J gave up 8 bases; unmatched junction bases: 5. Germline V gene data show CDR1 as SGHTA and CDR2 as FQGNSA. Here the CDR3 reads CASSLLQGDGYTF. The CDR3 DNA is TGTGCCAGCAGCTTATTGCAGGGGGACGGCTACACCTTC.

V gene TRBV7-2 combines with J gene TRBJ1-5, with a possible D match to TRBD1 (5 bases). Between the trimmed V and J ends, which lost 4 bases and 2 bases, there was a span of 9 bases. This CDR3 spans 14 amino acids. Germline CDR1 is SGHTA and CDR2 is FQGNSA. The CDR3, as DNA: TGTGCCAGCAGCTCCCGGGGGGGCAATCAGCCCCAGCATTTT. Amino acids: CASSSRGGNQPQHF.

This sequence joins TRBV7-3 and TRBJ2-1; 9 bases match TRBD2. This CDR3 has 15 amino acids. Germline-derived CDR1 and CDR2 are SGHTA and FQGTGA. V was pared by 6 bases and J by 4 bases, with 7 bases of the junction left unmatched. The CDR3 spells CASSPSGRTYNEQFF. DNA of the CDR3: TGTGCCAGCAGTCCCAGCGGGAGGACATACAATGAGCAGTTCTTC.

The gene calls are TRBV28 and TRBJ1-1; a weak D match, TRBD1 (6 bases). V dropped 5 bases and J dropped 1 base, with 14 bases sitting between them. Germline V gene data show CDR1 as MDHEN and CDR2 as SYDVKM. The CDR3 loop spans 15 amino acids. The CDR3 sequence: CASSPPDRQNTEAFF. CDR3 nucleotides: TGTGCCAGCAGTCCACCAGACAGGCAGAACACTGAAGCTTTCTTT.

This clone was seen a handful of times. V is TRBV10-1 and J is TRBJ1-1; D gene uncertain. Trimming cost V 1 base and J 6 bases, with 9 bases left between them. The CDR3 is made up of 13 amino acids. CDR1 and CDR2 (germline): WNHNN, SYGVQD (reference sequence). The CDR3 reads CASSELVDAEAFF. In nucleotides, the CDR3 is TGCGCCAGCAGTGAGTTAGTTGACGCTGAAGCTTTCTTT.

This chain joins TRBV10-1 and TRBJ2-1; TRBD1 is a possible D gene (5 bases). The CDR3 length is 15 residues. Trimming left V 0 bases short and J 6 bases short, with 12 bases between. Per the germline V gene, CDR1 is WNHNN and CDR2 is SYGVQD (reference sequence). CDR3 amino acids: CASSESRQGLNEQFF. The CDR3 DNA is TGCGCCAGCAGTGAGTCGAGGCAGGGCCTCAATGAGCAGTTCTTC.

The chain employs TRBV2 and TRBJ1-6, with D uncertain. The germline V and J ends were trimmed by 7 bases and 9 bases, with 13 bases remaining between them. This CDR3 region has 13 residues. CDR1 SNHLY and CDR2 FYNNEI come from the germline V gene. The CDR3 here is CASTLAVGSPLHF. DNA of the CDR3: TGTGCCAGCACTCTCGCGGTGGGTTCACCCCTCCACTTT.

The rearrangement links TRBV2 to TRBJ2-1, with TRBD1 as a possible D gene (6 bases). The CDR3 covers 14 residues. The V gene's germline CDR1 is SNHLY and CDR2 FYNNEI. V gave up 8 bases and J gave up 1 base, with 12 bases separating them. CDR3 bases: TGTGCCAGCGGCTGGGGGCGATCCTACAATGAGCAGTTCTTC. Amino acids: CASGWGRSYNEQFF.

CDR3: CASSSGTSGRGEQFF. The CDR3 DNA sequence: TGTGCCAGCAGCTCCGGGACTAGCGGGAGGGGTGAGCAGTTCTTC. V and J are TRBV5-4 and TRBJ2-1; 16 bases agree with TRBD2. The V gene's germline CDR1 is SGHNT and CDR2 YYREEE (reference sequence). The CDR3 has 15 residues. The V gene end was trimmed by 3 bases and the J gene end by 9 bases; junction bases not matched to a gene: 3.

The V call is TRBV7-2, the J call TRBJ1-4; TRBD1 is a possible D gene (5 bases). V lost 5 bases, J lost 14 bases, and 21 bases lay in between. This CDR3 is 14 amino acids long. Germline V gives CDR1 SGHTA, CDR2 FQGNSA. The CDR3 sequence: CASSLMAGANLLFF. The CDR3 region has the DNA TGTGCCAGCAGCCTCATGGCCGGGGCTAATCTCCTGTTTTTT.

The genes are TRBV18 and TRBJ2-7, with 8 bases fitting TRBD1. The junction had 8 bases not matched to a gene; V was cut back by 0 bases and J by 7 bases. Germline V gives CDR1 KGHSH, CDR2 LQKENI. This CDR3 has 15 residues. DNA of the CDR3: TGTGCCAGCTCACCACCGCCGACAGGGGAAGGGGAGCAGTACTTC. Amino acids: CASSPPPTGEGEQYF. The full variable domain, completed using reference TRBV18 and TRBJ2-7, is NAGVMQNPRHLVRRRGQEARLRCSPMKGHSHVYWYRQLPEEGLKFMVYLQKENIIDESGMPKERFSAEFPKEGPSILRIQQVVRGDSAAYFCASSPPPTGEGEQYFGPGTRLTVT.

This rearrangement joins TRBV6-4 to TRBJ1-6; D gene ambiguous. V was shortened by 9 bases and J by 10 bases, with 10 bases between the two germline ends. This CDR3 spans 11 amino acids. Germline V gene lookup returns CDR1 MRHNA and CDR2 SNTAGT. The CDR3 protein is CASRKPSPLHF. CDR3 coding DNA: TGTGCCAGTCGTAAGCCATCACCCCTCCACTTT.

Written as DNA, the CDR3 is TGTGCCAGCACCTACTCTCAGAGCTCCTACAATGAGCAGTTCTTC. Its translation is CASTYSQSSYNEQFF. The chain couples TRBV6-6 to TRBJ2-1; D unclear. V was cut by 7 bases and J by 0 bases, with 13 bases left in between. Germline-derived CDR1 and CDR2 are MNHNY and SVGAGI (reference sequence). The CDR3 contains 15 residues.

The chain combines TRBV5-1 with TRBJ2-3; D gene unclear. The V end was cut by 0 bases, the J end by 2 bases, with 10 bases between. The CDR3 has 15 residues. Germline-derived CDR1 and CDR2 are SGHRS and YFSETQ. CDR3 DNA: TGCGCCAGCAGCTTGGAGGCAGGAGACACAGATACGCAGTATTTT. This codes for CASSLEAGDTDTQYF.

The CDR3 DNA is TGTGCCAGCAGTACCCGTTTGATCTACCTATCCTACGAGCAGTACTTC. This encodes CASSTRLIYLSYEQYF. This chain joins TRBV28 and TRBJ2-7; no clear D. The V end was cut by 5 bases, the J end by 1 base, with 18 bases between. Looked up from germline, CDR1 is MDHEN and CDR2 is SYDVKM. The CDR3 has 16 amino acids.